The 32 T cell receptor beta chains presented below share a single source sample, sequenced in a study of T cells in Graves' hyperthyroidism and ophthalmopathy. Researchers took RNA transcripts and amplified the TCR beta CDR3 regions from them. The HTBI primer set drove a first-round RT-PCR of the TCR CDR3. MiXCR was run by TCRdb on the multiplex PCR reads, yielding one entry per CDR3 protein. Among hundreds of thousands of distinct CDR3 sequences, 46% were seen once, and the ten largest hold 8.2%. The material sequenced was peripheral blood or thyroid tissue (not recorded which). These receptors originate from a woman aged 18-35 years with Graves' hyperthyroidism.

V gene TRBV20-1 combines with J gene TRBJ2-7; TRBD1 matches at 11 bases. The CDR3 loop spans 16 amino acids. The V segment lost 3 bases and the J segment 3 bases; nucleotides outside the gene matches: 10. CDR1 and CDR2 (germline): DFQATT, SNEGSKA (reference sequence). CDR3 coding DNA: TGCAGTGCTAGTTCTGGGGACAGGGGGTTCGACTACGAGCAGTACTTC. It encodes CSASSGDRGFDYEQYF.

The V and J genes are TRBV12-3 or TRBV12-4 and TRBJ2-7; D perhaps matches TRBD1 (6 bases). Trimming left V 1 base short and J 6 bases short, with 13 bases between. CDR3 length: 14 residues. In nucleotides, the CDR3 is TGTGCCAGCAGTTTAGATACAGGGCCAACCGAGCAGTACTTC. Protein: CASSLDTGPTEQYF.

This clonotype was observed many times. The chain carries TRBV24-1 and TRBJ1-2; D not certain. The CDR3 is 14 residues long. Trimming left V 3 bases short and J 3 bases short, with 10 bases between. The germline V gene encodes CDR1 KGHDR and CDR2 SFDVKD. CDR3 DNA sequence: TGTGCCACCAGTGATACCAGGCGAGACTATGGCTACACCTTC. Translating gives CATSDTRRDYGYTF.

This clonotype was seen a few times. The chain uses TRBV7-2 and TRBJ2-5; D is uncertain. V lost 1 base and J 4 bases, leaving 10 bases between the germline ends. CDR3 size: 14 residues. The germline CDR1 and CDR2 sequences are SGHTA and FQGNSA. DNA for the CDR3: TGTGCCAGCAGCTTAGATCCAGAAGTAGAGACCCAGTACTTC. It specifies CASSLDPEVETQYF.

The J gene is TRBJ1-6, the V gene TRBV6-5; 8 bases are a match to TRBD1. Per the germline V gene, CDR1 is MNHEY and CDR2 is SVGAGI. V dropped 2 bases and J dropped 6; count of bases not matched to a gene: 6. This CDR3 contains 16 residues. The chain's CDR3 is CASSYRDRMANSPLHF. The CDR3, as DNA: TGTGCCAGCAGTTACCGGGACAGGATGGCTAATTCACCCCTCCACTTT.

This clonotype came up many times. The chain uses TRBV24-1 and TRBJ1-2; D is undetermined. V lost 3 bases to trimming and J lost 2 bases, with 15 bases between them. CDR1 KGHDR and CDR2 SFDVKD come from the germline V gene. This CDR3 contains 16 residues. The CDR3 DNA reads as TGTGCCACCAGTGATGGAGGCGAACCAAAAAACTATGGCTACACCTTC. This encodes CATSDGGEPKNYGYTF.

The genes are TRBV15 and TRBJ1-6; TRBD1 is a possible D gene (5 bases). The V end was cut by 3 bases, the J end by 7 bases, with 16 bases between. Germline V gene data show CDR1 as LNHNV and CDR2 as YYDKDF (reference sequence). The CDR3 is 16 residues long. For the CDR3, the DNA is TGTGCCACCAGCAGTTCCGACAGAAACTGGAATTCACCCCTCCACTTT. Its protein product is CATSSSDRNWNSPLHF.

V gene TRBV9 combines with J gene TRBJ2-2; D may be TRBD1 or TRBD2 (6 bases each). Trimming took off 5 bases at V and 0 bases at J, with 11 bases between the two ends. The CDR3 loop spans 15 amino acids. Germline lookup yields CDR1 SGDLS and CDR2 YYNGEE. The CDR3 region has the DNA TGTGCCAGCAGTTACAGGGACTCGAACACCGGGGAGCTGTTTTTT. Its protein product is CASSYRDSNTGELFF. The full variable domain, completed using reference TRBV9 and TRBJ2-2, is DSGVTQTPKHLITATGQRVTLRCSPRSGDLSVYWYQQSLDQGLQFLIQYYNGEERAKGNILERFSAQQFPDLHSELNLSSLELGDSALYFCASSYRDSNTGELFFGEGSRLTVL.

This rearrangement joins TRBV12-3 or TRBV12-4 to TRBJ2-7; D is unresolved. The CDR3 consists of 14 residues. The V end lost 4 bases, the J end lost 4 bases, and 14 bases lay between the germline ends. For the CDR3, the DNA is TGTGCCAGCAGTTCCGGGTCGACAAGTTACGAGCAGTACTTC. Protein product: CASSSGSTSYEQYF.

V and J are TRBV5-1 and TRBJ2-7; 7 nucleotides align to TRBD2. V lost 0 bases to trimming and J lost 7 bases; unmatched junction nucleotides: 4. The CDR3 covers 13 residues. The germline V gene encodes CDR1 SGHRS and CDR2 YFSETQ. The CDR3 DNA sequence: TGCGCCAGCAGCTTGGGGGTTAGCGGGGAGCAGTACTTC. Amino acid sequence: CASSLGVSGEQYF. Looking up the rest from reference TRBV5-1 and TRBJ2-7 gives the full variable domain: KAGVTQTPRYLIKTRGQQVTLSCSPISGHRSVSWYQQTPGQGLQFLFEYFSETQRNKGNFPGRFSGRQFSNSRSEMNVSTLELGDSALYLCASSLGVSGEQYFGPGTRLTVT.

This clonotype was counted between two and nine times. This sequence joins TRBV7-2 and TRBJ1-1, with D tentatively TRBD1 (5 bases). The V and J ends lost 5 bases and 0 bases respectively, with 10 bases between them. The germline CDR1 and CDR2 sequences are SGHTA and FQGNSA. This CDR3 comprises 14 residues. The DNA of the CDR3 is TGTGCCAGCAGCGTTCGGGACTTGAACACTGAAGCTTTCTTT. Residues: CASSVRDLNTEAFF.

V gene TRBV6-5 combines with J gene TRBJ2-5, with TRBD2 as a possible D gene (6 bases). Trimming stripped 2 bases from V and 5 bases from J, with 18 bases between. The CDR3 covers 16 residues. Germline CDR1 reads MNHEY; CDR2 reads SVGAGI. CDR3: CASSYGALTGDETQYF. Written as DNA, the CDR3 is TGTGCCAGCAGTTACGGGGCGTTGACGGGAGATGAGACCCAGTACTTC.

This clonotype has more than one count but fewer than ten. The chain uses TRBV19 and TRBJ2-5; D is unclear. CDR1 LNHDA and CDR2 SQIVND come from the germline V gene (reference sequence). The V gene lost 3 bases and the J gene lost 2 bases, with 7 bases spanning the gap. The CDR3 spans 13 residues. CDR3 sequence reads: CASSMDEQETQYF. CDR3 coding DNA: TGTGCCAGTAGTATGGATGAACAAGAGACCCAGTACTTC.

The V gene is TRBV29-1, the J gene TRBJ1-2, with D unclear. Germline V gene lookup returns CDR1 SQVTM and CDR2 ANQGSEA. This CDR3 has 12 residues. Trimming pared 5 bases from V and 12 bases from J, leaving 19 bases between. The CDR3 is CSVSDGYSGNTF. Written as DNA, the CDR3 is TGCAGCGTTTCGGACGGGTACTCTGGAAACACCTTC.

This clonotype came up a few times. V and J are TRBV19 and TRBJ1-1; 7 nucleotides agree with TRBD1. The CDR3 loop spans 17 amino acids. Germline trimming cut 9 bases from V and 0 bases from J; bases unmatched to any gene: 16. Germline values: CDR1 LNHDA, CDR2 SQIVND (reference sequence). CDR3 nucleotides: TGTGCCAGCAGGCCTCTTGGAGGGGGCGACATGAACACTGAAGCTTTCTTT. It is translated as CASRPLGGGDMNTEAFF.

The gene calls are TRBV2 and TRBJ2-5, with D uncertain. Germline loops: CDR1 SNHLY, CDR2 FYNNEI. This CDR3 has 15 residues. V was trimmed by 4 bases and J by 0 bases, leaving 12 bases between them. The CDR3 region is CASSALEPYQETQYF. The CDR3 DNA reads TGTGCCAGCAGTGCTCTAGAGCCGTACCAAGAGACCCAGTACTTC.

In DNA, the CDR3 is TGTGCCAGCAGCGCGGACAGGGATCTCGAGCAGTACTTC. Protein product: CASSADRDLEQYF. The V and J genes are TRBV9 and TRBJ2-7; 8 positions agree with TRBD1. Germline CDR1 and CDR2: SGDLS and YYNGEE. With 3 bases clipped from V and 6 bases from J, the junction kept 5 bases outside the gene matches. This CDR3 has 13 residues.

This clonotype occurred many times. J is TRBJ2-2 and V is TRBV24-1; no clear D. Germline CDR1 KGHDR, CDR2 SFDVKD. CDR3 length equals 16 residues. Trimming took 1 base from V and 3 from J, leaving 11 bases between them. The CDR3 DNA reads as TGTGCCACCAGTGATTTCCGCACTCGATACACCGGGGAGCTGTTTTTT. Amino acids: CATSDFRTRYTGELFF.

The V gene is TRBV12-3 or TRBV12-4, the J gene TRBJ1-5, with TRBD1 matching over 9 bases. The CDR3 contains 16 residues. CDR3 residues: CASGLGTGKAPQPQHF. CDR3 nucleotides: TGTGCTAGTGGTTTGGGGACAGGGAAAGCGCCTCAGCCCCAGCATTTT.

The gene calls are TRBV24-1 and TRBJ2-3; no firm D call. CDR3 length: 14 amino acids. V dropped 3 bases and J dropped 4 bases, with 10 bases sitting between them. CDR1 is KGHDR and CDR2 is SFDVKD in the germline V gene. The CDR3 protein is CATSDIPGPDTQYF. The DNA of the CDR3 is TGTGCCACCAGTGATATCCCGGGCCCAGATACGCAGTATTTT.

This clonotype turned up a few times. The chain uses TRBV7-9 and TRBJ1-4; D gene ambiguous. V lost 1 base and J 8 bases, leaving 11 bases between the germline ends. The CDR3 consists of 14 residues. CDR1 and CDR2 (germline): SEHNR, FQNEAQ (reference sequence). CDR3 coding DNA: TGTGCCAGCAGCTTAGTTCTGGGGATAGAAAAACTGTTTTTT. Its translation is CASSLVLGIEKLFF.

The chain joins TRBV20-1 to TRBJ1-6; no definite D call. This CDR3 has 15 amino acids. The germline V and J ends were trimmed by 0 bases and 5 bases, with 11 bases remaining between them. Germline lookup yields CDR1 DFQATT and CDR2 SNEGSKA (reference sequence). The CDR3 protein is CSAREASQNNSPLHF. CDR3 DNA: TGCAGTGCTAGAGAGGCCAGTCAGAATAATTCACCCCTCCACTTT.

This clonotype has just a few counts. This CDR3 is CASSLTPTGPGNTIYF. The CDR3 DNA sequence: TGTGCCAGCAGCTTAACGCCGACAGGGCCTGGAAACACCATATATTTT. The chain carries TRBV7-9 and TRBJ1-3; 7 nucleotides line up with TRBD1. V was pared by 2 bases and J by 2 bases, with 6 bases of the junction left unmatched. Germline-derived CDR1 and CDR2 are SEHNR and FQNEAQ (reference sequence). The CDR3 has 16 amino acids.

This clonotype has only a few counts. The rearrangement uses TRBV20-1 and TRBJ1-5; D call uncertain. CDR1 is DFQATT, CDR2 SNEGSKA, per germline (reference sequence). CDR3 length: 13 amino acids. V lost 4 bases and J lost 3, with 10 bases in between. Written as DNA, the CDR3 is TGCAGTGCTACCCACCGGATCAATCAGCCCCAGCATTTT. This translates into CSATHRINQPQHF.

This chain connects TRBV7-6 to TRBJ2-7, with D tentatively TRBD1 or TRBD2 (5 bases each). V lost 2 bases and J lost 5, with 16 bases in between. CDR3 length equals 15 residues. CDR1 is SGHVS, CDR2 FNYEAQ, per germline. CDR3 in DNA: TGTGCCAGCAGCTTAAATGACGGGACGGGTGACGAGCAGTACTTC. As protein: CASSLNDGTGDEQYF.

The chain joins TRBV10-3 to TRBJ2-6, with 8 bases that match TRBD2. CDR1 ENHRY and CDR2 SYGVKD come from the germline V gene. V trimming: 4 bases; J trimming: 5 bases; junction bases outside the gene matches: 1. The CDR3 runs 14 residues. Here the CDR3 reads CAISVSGRANVLTF. CDR3 bases: TGTGCCATCAGTGTTAGCGGGAGGGCCAACGTCCTGACTTTC.

In this sample, this clonotype turned up a few times. The CDR3 loop reads CSAGGLGLAGDGELFF. CDR3 in DNA: TGCAGCGCGGGGGGCCTGGGACTAGCGGGAGACGGGGAGCTGTTTTTT. The chain has TRBV29-1 and TRBJ2-2, with 14 bases lining up with TRBD2. The CDR3 runs to 16 residues. In germline, CDR1 is SQVTM, CDR2 ANQGSEA. V lost 7 bases, J lost 7 bases, and 11 bases stayed unmatched.

The chain carries TRBV7-3 and TRBJ1-2; tentative D call: TRBD1 (5 bases). The V and J ends lost 7 bases and 5 bases respectively, with 11 bases between them. Germline CDR1 SGHTA, CDR2 FQGTGA. The CDR3 has 12 amino acids. CDR3 sequence: CASKGREYGYTF. CDR3 bases: TGTGCCAGCAAGGGGCGAGAGTATGGCTACACCTTC.

The V and J genes are TRBV7-2 and TRBJ1-2; no reliable D call. V was pared by 5 bases and J by 4 bases, with 11 bases between. The CDR3 sequence is 13 residues long. Germline CDR1 SGHTA, CDR2 FQGNSA. DNA for the CDR3: TGTGCCAGCAGCGCTTACAGTTCCTATGGCTACACCTTC. Its translation: CASSAYSSYGYTF.

The V and J genes are TRBV7-2 and TRBJ1-5; 10 nucleotides match TRBD1. The trim removed 5 bases at V and 4 bases at J, leaving 8 bases unmatched. The germline gives CDR1 SGHTA, CDR2 FQGNSA. This CDR3 contains 16 residues. The CDR3 DNA reads as TGTGCCAGCAGCCCCACCAGGACAGGGGGGAATCAGCCCCAGCATTTT. Translated: CASSPTRTGGNQPQHF.

Comments on this clonotype: One end of the junction fails to match germline, which may point to a read error. This sequence joins TRBV10-3 and TRBJ1-3, with a tentative D call TRBD1 (5 bases). This CDR3 spans 11 amino acids. The germline V gene encodes CDR1 ENHRY and CDR2 SYGVKD. The DNA of the CDR3 is TGTGTCATCAGTGAGGGGAACACCATATATTTT. This codes for CVISEGNTIYF.

The chain combines TRBV2 with TRBJ2-2, with D possibly being TRBD1 or TRBD2 (6 bases each). CDR1 and CDR2 (germline): SNHLY, FYNNEI. V gave up 6 bases and J gave up 0 bases, with 11 bases separating them. The CDR3 is 15 amino acids. CDR3 nucleotides: TGTGCCAGCAGCCAAAGGGGGGCGAACACCGGGGAGCTGTTTTTT. Translating gives CASSQRGANTGELFF. Filled out from reference TRBV2 and TRBJ2-2, the complete variable domain reads EPEVTQTPSHQVTQMGQEVILRCVPISNHLYFYWYRQILGQKVEFLVSFYNNEISEKSEIFDDQFSVERPDGSNFTLKIRSTKLEDSAMYFCASSQRGANTGELFFGEGSRLTVL.